The next 10 T cell receptor beta chains were all read from a single sample in a study of blood T cell repertoires in COVID-19. The protocol was immunoSEQ multiplex PCR, while the TCRdb copy is restricted to in-frame clones and leaves out a portion. This sample yields 200,000 to 250,000 clones, of which approximately 84% are seen a single time; approximately 2.6% belongs to the top ten. The specimen sequenced was peripheral blood. The receptors originated from a man aged 50 or older who had recovered from COVID-19.

The chain links TRBV30 to TRBJ2-1; 11 bases agree with TRBD2. The trim removed 3 bases at V and 4 bases at J, leaving 2 bases unmatched. The CDR3 consists of 14 residues. Germline CDR1 reads GTSNPN; CDR2 reads SVGIG (reference sequence). In DNA, the CDR3 is TGTGCCTGGAGACTAGCGGGAGCTTACAATGAGCAGTTCTTC. As protein: CAWRLAGAYNEQFF.

The chain joins TRBV7-9 to TRBJ1-1, with unresolved D. This CDR3 spans 17 amino acids. V lost 4 bases to trimming and J lost 2 bases, with 20 bases between them. CDR1 is SEHNR and CDR2 is FQNEAQ in the germline V gene (reference sequence). The CDR3 bases are TGTGCCAGCAGCTCCCCTGGACTAGCGGGCGGTAACACTGAAGCTTTCTTT. As protein: CASSSPGLAGGNTEAFF.

The gene calls are TRBV4-1 and TRBJ2-1; 12 bases agree with TRBD2. The CDR3 length is 19 residues. In germline, CDR1 is MGHRA, CDR2 YSYEKL. V trimming: 3 bases; J trimming: 6 bases; junction bases outside the gene matches: 15. The CDR3 region is CASSQSPTSGSFSANEQFF. CDR3 DNA sequence: TGCGCCAGCAGCCAGTCTCCGACTAGCGGGAGTTTTAGCGCCAATGAGCAGTTCTTC.

This clone appeared a single time. V gene TRBV6-5 combines with J gene TRBJ2-5; perhaps TRBD1 as D (6 bases). Per the germline V gene, CDR1 is MNHEY and CDR2 is SVGAGI. V lost 1 base and J 2 bases, leaving 11 bases between the germline ends. This CDR3 has 15 amino acids. The CDR3: CASSYFRGPQETQYF. DNA for the CDR3: TGTGCCAGCAGTTACTTCAGGGGACCTCAAGAGACCCAGTACTTC.

This clone turned up a few times. The CDR3 nucleotides read TGTGCCAGCACCTATCCCAAGGGGGGACTAGCGGGAGTTCCCAGCACAGATACGCAGTATTTT. This sequence encodes CASTYPKGGLAGVPSTDTQYF. The V call is TRBV7-9, the J call TRBJ2-3, with 14 bases aligning to TRBD2. V lost 7 bases, J lost 0 bases, and 18 bases stayed unmatched. Germline V gives CDR1 SEHNR, CDR2 FQNEAQ (reference sequence). The CDR3 contains 21 residues. Drawing the rest from reference TRBV7-9 and TRBJ2-3, the complete variable domain is DTGVSQNPRHKITKRGQNVTFRCDPISEHNRLYWYRQTLGQGPEFLTYFQNEAQLEKSRLLSDRFSAERPKGSFSTLEIQRTEQGDSAMYLCASTYPKGGLAGVPSTDTQYFGPGTRLTVL.

This rearrangement joins TRBV5-6 to TRBJ1-3; unclear D gene. The CDR3 is 12 residues long. Germline-derived CDR1 and CDR2 are SGHDT and YYEEEE. The V and J ends lost 2 bases and 2 bases respectively, with 2 bases between them. The DNA for the CDR3 is TGTGCCAGCAGCTTTACTGGAAACACCATATATTTT. Its protein product is CASSFTGNTIYF.

This clone was detected only once. The V call is TRBV5-1, the J call TRBJ2-7; 10 nucleotides line up with TRBD2. With V trimmed by 4 bases and J by 7 bases, 11 bases remained unmatched. Germline CDR1 reads SGHRS; CDR2 reads YFSETQ. This CDR3 has 15 residues. The CDR3 nucleotides are TGCGCCAGCAGCCCGCCCGGACTAGCGGTTCGGGAGCAGTACTTC. This codes for CASSPPGLAVREQYF.

A remark on this clone: The sample contains more than one DNA sequence encoding this CDR3. This chain connects TRBV27 to TRBJ2-7; D may be TRBD2 (6 bases). There are 13 residues in the CDR3. V lost 4 bases, J lost 4 bases, and 11 bases lay in between. Germline V gene data show CDR1 as MNHEY and CDR2 as SMNVEV (reference sequence). The CDR3 DNA reads as TGTGCCAGCAGTTCCGCGGGGAGTTACGAGCAGTACTTC. As protein: CASSSAGSYEQYF.

The rearrangement joins TRBV9 to TRBJ1-1; D remains unclear. V was pared by 2 bases and J by 1 base, with 9 bases between. This CDR3 region has 14 residues. CDR1 is SGDLS and CDR2 is YYNGEE in the germline V gene. CDR3 protein: CASSVELSNTEAFF. The DNA for the CDR3 is TGTGCCAGCAGCGTCGAACTCTCGAACACTGAAGCTTTCTTT. The full variable domain, its missing parts supplied by reference TRBV9 and TRBJ1-1, is DSGVTQTPKHLITATGQRVTLRCSPRSGDLSVYWYQQSLDQGLQFLIQYYNGEERAKGNILERFSAQQFPDLHSELNLSSLELGDSALYFCASSVELSNTEAFFGQGTRLTVV.

CDR3 in amino acids: CASSAGRHQPQHF. CDR3 nucleotides: TGTGCCAGCAGCGCCGGGAGGCATCAGCCCCAGCATTTT. This chain connects TRBV21-1 to TRBJ1-5. TRBV21-1 is reported as a pseudogene. This CDR3 is 13 amino acids long.